The 10 T cell receptor beta chains given below trace back to one sample, sequenced in a study of cytomegalovirus exposure and HLA in healthy donors. PCR used 60 Vbeta primers and 13 Jbeta primers. Some clones are missing from TCRdb's copy, which holds only in-frame ones; the method was immunoSEQ multiplex PCR. The sample includes 90,000 to 110,000 clones, roughly three quarters seen only once; the top ten take approximately 5.6%. Sequenced sample: PBMCs. These receptor sequences come from a male donor in good health and CMV-seronegative.

Turning to this clone: A read error may produce the germline difference seen at one junction end. This chain links TRBV7-9 with TRBJ2-7; 10 bases line up with TRBD1. This CDR3 spans 18 amino acids. Per germline, CDR1 SEHNR and CDR2 FQNEAQ (reference sequence). In nucleotides, the CDR3 is TGTTCCAGCAGCCAACTTCCCGGGACAGGGGCCTCCTCCTACGAGCAGTACTTC. Amino acid sequence: CSSSQLPGTGASSYEQYF.

This chain connects TRBV9 to TRBJ1-3; possibly TRBD1 for D (5 bases). V dropped 2 bases and J dropped 2 bases, with 14 bases sitting between them. This CDR3 has 16 residues. Per germline, CDR1 SGDLS and CDR2 YYNGEE. DNA of the CDR3: TGTGCCAGCAGCGTGGGGGGGGGTCTGGCTGGAAACACCATATATTTT. Translating it yields CASSVGGGLAGNTIYF.

The genes are TRBV28 and TRBJ2-1; 8 nucleotides line up with TRBD2. This CDR3 region has 14 residues. CDR1 is MDHEN, CDR2 SYDVKM, per germline. The J segment lost 10 bases and the V segment lost 4 bases, leaving 9 bases of the junction unmatched. The CDR3: CASSSPEREREQFF. CDR3 DNA: TGTGCCAGCAGTTCTCCCGAGCGGGAGAGGGAGCAGTTCTTC.

This chain links TRBV19 with TRBJ2-3; weak D call: TRBD1 (6 bases). The CDR3 runs to 14 residues. V was shortened by 1 base and J by 9 bases, with 14 bases between the two germline ends. Germline CDR1 is LNHDA and CDR2 is SQIVND (reference sequence). The CDR3, as DNA: TGTGCCAGTAGTATAGTTGGACAGCAATACACGCAGTATTTT. Encoded protein: CASSIVGQQYTQYF.

V gene TRBV7-9 combines with J gene TRBJ2-3, with a weak D call TRBD2 (6 bases). V was trimmed by 4 bases and J by 0 bases, leaving 14 bases between them. The length of the CDR3 is 16 residues. Per germline, CDR1 SEHNR and CDR2 FQNEAQ (reference sequence). Written as DNA, the CDR3 is TGTGCCAGCAGCTCTTCTTACGGGGGTAGCACAGATACGCAGTATTTT. Amino acids: CASSSSYGGSTDTQYF.

The gene calls are TRBV5-1 and TRBJ2-7; D ambiguous. The CDR3 sequence is 14 residues long. V was clipped by 0 bases and J by 2 bases, with 9 bases between them. Germline V gene lookup returns CDR1 SGHRS and CDR2 YFSETQ. The CDR3 DNA reads as TGCGCCAGCAGCTTGGTTTCAGGTACCTACGAGCAGTACTTC. This codes for CASSLVSGTYEQYF.

The chain employs TRBV29-1 and TRBJ2-3, with 7 bases aligning to TRBD1. The CDR3 loop spans 14 amino acids. Germline V gives CDR1 SQVTM, CDR2 ANQGSEA. The junction had 7 bases not matched to a gene; V was cut back by 1 base and J by 6 bases. The CDR3, as DNA: TGCAGCGTTGAAGGGGGCAGGGGGATGGATACGCAGTATTTT. Protein sequence: CSVEGGRGMDTQYF.

The V call is TRBV7-2, the J call TRBJ2-5, with 8 positions matching TRBD2. The J call may be faulty, since TRBJ2-7 better matches the DNA end. The CDR3 consists of 14 residues. Looked up from germline, CDR1 is SGHTA and CDR2 is FQGNSA. The CDR3 DNA sequence: TGTGCCAGCAGCTTAATGCTGGCGGGGGGCGAGCAGTACTTC. Encoded protein: CASSLMLAGGEQYF.

This clone has only a few counts. The chain has TRBV4-3 and TRBJ2-4; TRBD2 is a possible D gene (5 bases). Trimming pared 4 bases from V and 6 bases from J, leaving 13 bases between. Germline V CDR1 and CDR2: LGHNA, YSLEER. The CDR3 loop spans 14 amino acids. The chain's CDR3 is CASSPGRGLNIQYF. The CDR3 DNA follows: TGCGCCAGCAGCCCCGGACGCGGGTTAAACATTCAGTACTTC.

This clone has a single count. The chain links TRBV4-2 to TRBJ2-1, with 9 positions matching TRBD2. V lost 0 bases and J lost 3; bases outside the gene matches: 3. This CDR3 region has 16 residues. Germline V lookup: CDR1 LGHNA, CDR2 YNFKEQ. CDR3 DNA: TGTGCCAGCAGCCAAGATCCTAGCGGGGTCTACAATGAGCAGTTCTTC. It is translated as CASSQDPSGVYNEQFF.